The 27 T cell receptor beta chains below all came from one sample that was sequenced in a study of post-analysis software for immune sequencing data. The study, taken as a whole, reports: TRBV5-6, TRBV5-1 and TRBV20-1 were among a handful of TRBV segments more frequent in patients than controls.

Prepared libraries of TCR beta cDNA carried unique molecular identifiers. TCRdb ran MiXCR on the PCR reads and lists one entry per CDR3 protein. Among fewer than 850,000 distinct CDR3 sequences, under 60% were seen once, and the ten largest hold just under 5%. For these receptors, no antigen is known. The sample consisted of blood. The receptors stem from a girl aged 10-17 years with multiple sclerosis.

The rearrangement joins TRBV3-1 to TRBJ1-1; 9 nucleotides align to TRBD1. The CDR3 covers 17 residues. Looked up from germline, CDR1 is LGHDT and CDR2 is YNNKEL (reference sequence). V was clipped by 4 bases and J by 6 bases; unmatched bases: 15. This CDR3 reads CASSLNVDRGGNAEAFF. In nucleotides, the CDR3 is TGTGCCAGCAGCCTAAACGTCGACAGGGGGGGAAACGCTGAAGCTTTCTTT.

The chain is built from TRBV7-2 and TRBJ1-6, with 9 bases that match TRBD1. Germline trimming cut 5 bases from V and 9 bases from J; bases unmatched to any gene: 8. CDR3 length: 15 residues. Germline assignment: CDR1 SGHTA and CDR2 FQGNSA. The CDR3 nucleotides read TGTGCCAGCAGCCCCTGGACAGGGGAAAGTTCACCCCTCCACTTT. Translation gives CASSPWTGESSPLHF.

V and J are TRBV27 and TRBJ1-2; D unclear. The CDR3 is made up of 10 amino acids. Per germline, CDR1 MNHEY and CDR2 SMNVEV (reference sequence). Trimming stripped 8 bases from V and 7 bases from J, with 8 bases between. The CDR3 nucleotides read TGTGCCAGCGGCGGACCTGGCTACACCTTC. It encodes CASGGPGYTF.

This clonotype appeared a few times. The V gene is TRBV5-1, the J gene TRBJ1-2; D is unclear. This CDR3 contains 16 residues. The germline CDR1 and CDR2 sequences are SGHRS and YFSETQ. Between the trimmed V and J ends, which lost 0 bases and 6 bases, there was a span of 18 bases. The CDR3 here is CASSLVSVIALDGYTF. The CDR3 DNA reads TGCGCCAGCAGCTTGGTCAGCGTAATAGCTCTAGATGGCTACACCTTC. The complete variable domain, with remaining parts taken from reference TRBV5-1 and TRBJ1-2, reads KAGVTQTPRYLIKTRGQQVTLSCSPISGHRSVSWYQQTPGQGLQFLFEYFSETQRNKGNFPGRFSGRQFSNSRSEMNVSTLELGDSALYLCASSLVSVIALDGYTFGSGTRLTVV.

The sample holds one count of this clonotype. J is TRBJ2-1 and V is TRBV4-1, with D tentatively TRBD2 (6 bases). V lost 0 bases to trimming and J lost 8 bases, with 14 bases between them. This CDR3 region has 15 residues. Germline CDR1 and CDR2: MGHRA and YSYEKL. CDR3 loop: CASSQDPGPGDEQFF. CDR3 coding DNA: TGCGCCAGCAGCCAAGATCCAGGACCGGGGGATGAGCAGTTCTTC.

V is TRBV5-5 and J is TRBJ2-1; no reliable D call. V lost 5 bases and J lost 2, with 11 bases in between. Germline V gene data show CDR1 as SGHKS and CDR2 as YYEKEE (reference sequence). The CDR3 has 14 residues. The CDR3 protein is CASSPWLPYNEQFF. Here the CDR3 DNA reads TGTGCCAGCAGTCCCTGGCTGCCCTACAATGAGCAGTTCTTC.

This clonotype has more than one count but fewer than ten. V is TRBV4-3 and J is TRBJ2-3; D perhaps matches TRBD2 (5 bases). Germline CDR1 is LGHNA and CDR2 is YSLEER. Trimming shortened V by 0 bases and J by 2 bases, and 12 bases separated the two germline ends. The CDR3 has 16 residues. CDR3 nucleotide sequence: TGCGCCAGCAGCCAAGAGCCCAGCGGTACCACAGATACGCAGTATTTT. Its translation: CASSQEPSGTTDTQYF.

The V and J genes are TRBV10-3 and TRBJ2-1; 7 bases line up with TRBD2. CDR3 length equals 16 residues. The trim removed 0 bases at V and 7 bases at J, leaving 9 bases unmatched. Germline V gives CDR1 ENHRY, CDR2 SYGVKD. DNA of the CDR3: TGTGCCATCAGTGAGTCGACTTCGAGGGAGGGGAATGAGCAGTTCTTC. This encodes CAISESTSREGNEQFF.

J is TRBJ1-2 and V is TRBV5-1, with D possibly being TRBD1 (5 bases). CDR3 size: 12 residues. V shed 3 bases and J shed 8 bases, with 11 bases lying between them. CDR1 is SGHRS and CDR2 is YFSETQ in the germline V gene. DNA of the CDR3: TGCGCCAGCAGCTCCGCCGGGACCGGCTACACCTTC. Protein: CASSSAGTGYTF.

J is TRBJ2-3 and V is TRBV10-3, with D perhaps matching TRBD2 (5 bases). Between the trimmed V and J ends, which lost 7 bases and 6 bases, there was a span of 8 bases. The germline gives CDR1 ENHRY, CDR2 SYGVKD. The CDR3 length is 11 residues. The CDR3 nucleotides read TGTGCCATCACTACGGGGGATACGCAGTATTTT. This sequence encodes CAITTGDTQYF.

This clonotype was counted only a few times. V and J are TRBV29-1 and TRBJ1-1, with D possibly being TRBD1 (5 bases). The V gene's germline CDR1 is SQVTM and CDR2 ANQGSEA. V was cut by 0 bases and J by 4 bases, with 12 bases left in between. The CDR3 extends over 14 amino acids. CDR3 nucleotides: TGCAGCGTTGAAGATGGGGGGGAAGGCACTGAAGCTTTCTTT. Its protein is CSVEDGGEGTEAFF.

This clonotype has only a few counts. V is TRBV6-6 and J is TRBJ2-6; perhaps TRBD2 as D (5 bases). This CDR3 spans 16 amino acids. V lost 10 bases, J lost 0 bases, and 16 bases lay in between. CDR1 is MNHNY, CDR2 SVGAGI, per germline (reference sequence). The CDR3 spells CATESGLSSGANVLTF. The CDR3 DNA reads TGTGCCACCGAATCTGGACTCAGCTCTGGGGCCAACGTCCTGACTTTC.

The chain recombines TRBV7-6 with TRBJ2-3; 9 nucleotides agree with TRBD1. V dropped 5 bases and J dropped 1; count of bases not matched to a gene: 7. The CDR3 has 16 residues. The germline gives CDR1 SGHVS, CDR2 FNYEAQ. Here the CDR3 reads CASSRGTGSGTDTQYF. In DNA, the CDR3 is TGTGCCAGCAGCCGAGGGACAGGGTCTGGCACAGATACGCAGTATTTT.

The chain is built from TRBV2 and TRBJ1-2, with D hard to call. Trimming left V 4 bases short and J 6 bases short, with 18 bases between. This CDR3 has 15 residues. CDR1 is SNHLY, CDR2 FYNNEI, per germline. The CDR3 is CASSVEGRGGHGYTF. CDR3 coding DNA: TGTGCCAGCAGTGTTGAGGGAAGAGGCGGGCATGGCTACACCTTC.

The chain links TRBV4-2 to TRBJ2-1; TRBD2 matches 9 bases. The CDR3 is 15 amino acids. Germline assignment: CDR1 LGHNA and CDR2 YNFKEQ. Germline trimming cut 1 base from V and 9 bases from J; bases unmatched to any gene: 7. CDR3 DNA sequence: TGTGCCAGCAGCCAAGGGGCGGGAGGGCCGAGTGAGCAGTTCTTC. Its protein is CASSQGAGGPSEQFF.

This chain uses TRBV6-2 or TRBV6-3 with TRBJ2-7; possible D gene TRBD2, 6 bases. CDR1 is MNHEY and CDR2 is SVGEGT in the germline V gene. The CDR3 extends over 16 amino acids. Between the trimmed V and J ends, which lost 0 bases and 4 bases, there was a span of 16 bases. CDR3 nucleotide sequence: TGTGCCAGCAGTTACTCCTACGGAACGGGAGTTTACGAGCAGTACTTC. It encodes CASSYSYGTGVYEQYF.

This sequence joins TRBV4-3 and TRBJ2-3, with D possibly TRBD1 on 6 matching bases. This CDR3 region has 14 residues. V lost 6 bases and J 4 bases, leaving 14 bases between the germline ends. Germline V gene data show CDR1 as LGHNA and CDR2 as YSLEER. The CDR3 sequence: CASRGDNTADTQYF. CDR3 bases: TGCGCCAGCAGAGGGGACAACACGGCAGATACGCAGTATTTT.

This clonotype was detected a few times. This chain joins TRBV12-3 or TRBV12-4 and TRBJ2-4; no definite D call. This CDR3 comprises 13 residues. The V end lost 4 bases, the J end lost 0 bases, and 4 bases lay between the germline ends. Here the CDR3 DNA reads TGTGCCAGCAGTTCCATAGCCAAAAACATTCAGTACTTC. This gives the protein CASSSIAKNIQYF.

DNA for the CDR3: TGCAGTGCTAGAGATACAGCGAGGAATGAGCAGTTCTTC. It specifies CSARDTARNEQFF. This chain joins TRBV20-1 and TRBJ2-1; no definite D call. V was shortened by 0 bases and J by 7 bases, with 10 bases between the two germline ends. The V gene's germline CDR1 is DFQATT and CDR2 SNEGSKA (reference sequence). CDR3 length equals 13 residues.

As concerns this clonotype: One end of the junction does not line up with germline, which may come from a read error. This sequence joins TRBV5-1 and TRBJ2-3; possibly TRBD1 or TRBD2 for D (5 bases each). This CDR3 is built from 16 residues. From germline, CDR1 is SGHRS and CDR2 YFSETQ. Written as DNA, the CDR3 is TGCACCAGCAGCTTGGGGCGGGCCAACCCCACAGATACGCAGTATTTT. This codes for CTSSLGRANPTDTQYF.

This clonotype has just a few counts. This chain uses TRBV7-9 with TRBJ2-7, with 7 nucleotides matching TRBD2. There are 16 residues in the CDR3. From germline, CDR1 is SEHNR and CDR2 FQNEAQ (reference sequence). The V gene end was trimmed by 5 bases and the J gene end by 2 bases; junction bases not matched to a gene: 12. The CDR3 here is CASSPRGGGEPYEQYF. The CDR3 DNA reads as TGTGCCAGCAGCCCCCGGGGCGGGGGAGAACCCTACGAGCAGTACTTC.

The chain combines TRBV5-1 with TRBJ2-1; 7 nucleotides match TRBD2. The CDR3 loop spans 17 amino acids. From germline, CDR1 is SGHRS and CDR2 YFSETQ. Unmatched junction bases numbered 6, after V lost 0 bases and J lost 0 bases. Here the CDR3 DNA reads TGCGCCAGCAGCTTGGAGCAAGCGGGAAGCTCCTACAATGAGCAGTTCTTC. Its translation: CASSLEQAGSSYNEQFF.

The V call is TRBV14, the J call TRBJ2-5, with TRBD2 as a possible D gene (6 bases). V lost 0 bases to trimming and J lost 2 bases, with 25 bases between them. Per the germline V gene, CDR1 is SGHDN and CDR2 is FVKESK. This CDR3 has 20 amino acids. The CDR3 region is CASSQEIGLPTGFGQETQYF. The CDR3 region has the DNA TGTGCCAGCAGCCAAGAAATAGGACTACCGACCGGATTCGGACAAGAGACCCAGTACTTC.

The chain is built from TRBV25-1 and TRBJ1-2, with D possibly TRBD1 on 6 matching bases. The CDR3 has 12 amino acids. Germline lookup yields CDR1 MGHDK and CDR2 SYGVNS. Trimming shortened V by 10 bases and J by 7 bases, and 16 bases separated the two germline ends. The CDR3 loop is CATTSGVAGYTF. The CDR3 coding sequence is TGTGCCACCACCTCAGGGGTTGCTGGCTACACCTTC.

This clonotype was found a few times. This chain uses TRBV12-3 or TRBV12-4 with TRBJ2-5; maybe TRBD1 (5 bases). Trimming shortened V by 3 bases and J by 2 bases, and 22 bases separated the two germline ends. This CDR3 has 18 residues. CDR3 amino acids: CASSFLLEARQLQETQYF. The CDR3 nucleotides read TGTGCCAGCAGTTTTCTTCTTGAGGCTCGACAGCTACAAGAGACCCAGTACTTC.

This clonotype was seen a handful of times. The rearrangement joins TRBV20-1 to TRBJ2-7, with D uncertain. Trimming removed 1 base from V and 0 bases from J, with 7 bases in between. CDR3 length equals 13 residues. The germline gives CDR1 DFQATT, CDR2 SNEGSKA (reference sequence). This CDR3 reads CSARGKGSYEQYF. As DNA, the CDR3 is TGCAGTGCTAGAGGTAAAGGCTCCTACGAGCAGTACTTC.

This chain's CDR3 is CASSQGGLAGYNEQFF. In DNA form, the CDR3 reads TGTGCCAGCAGCCAAGGCGGTCTAGCTGGCTACAATGAGCAGTTCTTC. The V and J genes are TRBV4-2 and TRBJ2-1; a weak D match, TRBD2 (5 bases). The CDR3 length is 16 residues. Trimming stripped 1 base from V and 3 bases from J, with 13 bases between. Germline loops: CDR1 LGHNA, CDR2 YNFKEQ.